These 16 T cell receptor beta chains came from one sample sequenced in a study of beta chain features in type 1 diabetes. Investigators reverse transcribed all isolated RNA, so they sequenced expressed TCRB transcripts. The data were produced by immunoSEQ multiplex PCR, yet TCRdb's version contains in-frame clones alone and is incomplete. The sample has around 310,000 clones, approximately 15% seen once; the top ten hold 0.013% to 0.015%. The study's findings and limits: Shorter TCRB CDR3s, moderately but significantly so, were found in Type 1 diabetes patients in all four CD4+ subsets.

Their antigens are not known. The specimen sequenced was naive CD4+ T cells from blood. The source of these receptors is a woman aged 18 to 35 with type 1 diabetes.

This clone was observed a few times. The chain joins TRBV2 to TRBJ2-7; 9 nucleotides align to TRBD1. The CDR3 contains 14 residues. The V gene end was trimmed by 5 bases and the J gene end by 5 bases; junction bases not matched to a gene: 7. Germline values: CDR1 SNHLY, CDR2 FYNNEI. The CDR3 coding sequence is TGTGCCAGCAGTTTTGACAGGGGGTCGAACGAGCAGTACTTC. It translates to CASSFDRGSNEQYF.

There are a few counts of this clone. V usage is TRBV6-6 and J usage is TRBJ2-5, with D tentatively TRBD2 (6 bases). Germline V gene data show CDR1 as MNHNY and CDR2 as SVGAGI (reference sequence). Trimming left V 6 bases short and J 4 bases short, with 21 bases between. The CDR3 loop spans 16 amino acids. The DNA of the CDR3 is TGTGCCAGCAGCCCGCGTCCCTTTGTGGGAGGAGAGACCCAGTACTTC. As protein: CASSPRPFVGGETQYF.

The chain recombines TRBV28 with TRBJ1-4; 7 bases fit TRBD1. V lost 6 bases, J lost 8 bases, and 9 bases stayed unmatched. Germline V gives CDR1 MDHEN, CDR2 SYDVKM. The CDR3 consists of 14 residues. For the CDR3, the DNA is TGTGCCAGCAGCCGAGGGACAGTTGACGAAAAACTGTTTTTT. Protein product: CASSRGTVDEKLFF.

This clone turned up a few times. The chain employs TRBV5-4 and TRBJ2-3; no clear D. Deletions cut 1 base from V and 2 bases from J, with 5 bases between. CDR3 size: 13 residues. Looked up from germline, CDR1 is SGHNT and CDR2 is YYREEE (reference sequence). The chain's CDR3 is CASSLRDTDTQYF. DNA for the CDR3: TGTGCCAGCAGCTTGCGAGACACAGATACGCAGTATTTT. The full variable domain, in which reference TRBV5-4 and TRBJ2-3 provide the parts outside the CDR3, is ETGVTQSPTHLIKTRGQQVTLRCSSQSGHNTVSWYQQALGQGPQFIFQYYREEENGRGNFPPRFSGLQFPNYSSELNVNALELDDSALYLCASSLRDTDTQYFGPGTRLTVL.

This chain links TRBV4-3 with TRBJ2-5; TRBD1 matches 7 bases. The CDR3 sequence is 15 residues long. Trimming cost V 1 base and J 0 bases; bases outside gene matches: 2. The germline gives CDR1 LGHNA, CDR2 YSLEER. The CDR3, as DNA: TGCGCCAGCAGCCAAGGAGACAGGGACCAAGAGACCCAGTACTTC. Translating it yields CASSQGDRDQETQYF.

Here the CDR3 DNA reads TGTGCCAGTAGTGCAGGACAGACACTCTATGGCTACACCTTC. Protein sequence: CASSAGQTLYGYTF. The rearrangement links TRBV19 to TRBJ1-2; D is possibly TRBD1 (6 bases). This CDR3 is 14 amino acids long. The germline V gene encodes CDR1 LNHDA and CDR2 SQIVND (reference sequence). V was cut by 5 bases and J by 4 bases, with 14 bases left in between.

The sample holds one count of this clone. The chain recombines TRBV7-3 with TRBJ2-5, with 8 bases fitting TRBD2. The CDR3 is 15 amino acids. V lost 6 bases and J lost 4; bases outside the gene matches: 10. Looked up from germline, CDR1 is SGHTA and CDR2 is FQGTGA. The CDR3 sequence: CASSRGGSGRETQYF. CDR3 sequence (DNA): TGTGCCAGCAGTCGGGGGGGGAGCGGTAGAGAGACCCAGTACTTC.

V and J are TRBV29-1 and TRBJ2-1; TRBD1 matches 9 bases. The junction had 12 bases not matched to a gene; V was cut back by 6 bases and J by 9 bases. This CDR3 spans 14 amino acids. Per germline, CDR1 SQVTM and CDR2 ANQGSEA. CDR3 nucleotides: TGCAGCGTGGGGAAGGACAGGGGCAGGGGTGAGCAGTTCTTC. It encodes CSVGKDRGRGEQFF.

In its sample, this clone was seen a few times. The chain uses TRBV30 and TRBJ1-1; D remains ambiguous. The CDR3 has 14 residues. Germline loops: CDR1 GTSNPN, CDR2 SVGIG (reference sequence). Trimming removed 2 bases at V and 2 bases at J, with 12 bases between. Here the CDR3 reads CAWSLGLSNTEAFF. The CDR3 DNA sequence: TGTGCCTGGAGTCTGGGCCTCAGTAACACTGAAGCTTTCTTT.

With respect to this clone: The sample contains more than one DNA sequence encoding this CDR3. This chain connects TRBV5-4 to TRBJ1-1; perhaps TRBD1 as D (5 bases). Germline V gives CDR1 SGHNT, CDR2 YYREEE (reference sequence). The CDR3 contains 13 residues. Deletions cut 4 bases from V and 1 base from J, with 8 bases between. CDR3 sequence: CASSTGQNTEAFF. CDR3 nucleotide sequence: TGTGCCAGCAGCACCGGACAGAACACTGAAGCTTTCTTT.

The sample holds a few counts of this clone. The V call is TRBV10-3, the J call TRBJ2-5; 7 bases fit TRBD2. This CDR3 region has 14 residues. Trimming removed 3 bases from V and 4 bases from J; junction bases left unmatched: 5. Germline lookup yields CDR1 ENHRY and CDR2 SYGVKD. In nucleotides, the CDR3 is TGTGCCATCAGTGACGCGGGAGTGGCAGAGACCCAGTACTTC. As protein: CAISDAGVAETQYF.

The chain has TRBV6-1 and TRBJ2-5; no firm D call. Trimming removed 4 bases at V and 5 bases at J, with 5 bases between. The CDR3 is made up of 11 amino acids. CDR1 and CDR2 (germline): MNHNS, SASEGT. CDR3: CASSAQETQYF. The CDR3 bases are TGTGCCAGCAGTGCGCAGGAGACCCAGTACTTC.

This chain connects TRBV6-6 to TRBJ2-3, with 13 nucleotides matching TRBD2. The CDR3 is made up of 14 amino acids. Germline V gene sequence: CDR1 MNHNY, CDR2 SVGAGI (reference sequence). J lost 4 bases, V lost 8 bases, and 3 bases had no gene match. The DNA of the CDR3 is TGTGCCAGCCGACTAGCGGGAGGAGCAGATACGCAGTATTTT. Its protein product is CASRLAGGADTQYF.

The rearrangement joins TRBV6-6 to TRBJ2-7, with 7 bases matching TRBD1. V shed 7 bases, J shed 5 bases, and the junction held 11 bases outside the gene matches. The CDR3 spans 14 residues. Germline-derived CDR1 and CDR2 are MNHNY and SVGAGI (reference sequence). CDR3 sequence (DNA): TGTGCCAGCAACCTAGGGGGCGCCGAGAACGAGCAGTACGTC. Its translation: CASNLGGAENEQYV.

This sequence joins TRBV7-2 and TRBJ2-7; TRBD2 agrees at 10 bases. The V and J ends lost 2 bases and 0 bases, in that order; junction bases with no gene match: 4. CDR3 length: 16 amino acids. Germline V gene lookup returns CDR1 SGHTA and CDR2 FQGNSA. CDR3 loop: CASSLRTSGISYEQYF. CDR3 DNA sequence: TGTGCCAGCAGCTTACGTACTAGCGGGATCTCCTACGAGCAGTACTTC.

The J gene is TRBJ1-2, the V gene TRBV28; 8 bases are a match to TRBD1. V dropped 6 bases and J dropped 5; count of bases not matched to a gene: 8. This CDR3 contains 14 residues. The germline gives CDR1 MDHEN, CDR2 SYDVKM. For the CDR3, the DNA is TGTGCCAGCAGCGCTGGGGACAGGAGATATGGCTACACCTTC. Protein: CASSAGDRRYGYTF.